These T cell receptor beta chains were read from a single sample in a study of cytomegalovirus exposure and HLA in healthy donors. The table came from immunoSEQ multiplex PCR; TCRdb's copy has only in-frame clones and leaves some out. Counted here are some 150,000 clones, approximately 82% occurring once; the ten biggest clones make up around 3%. The sample comprised PBMCs. These receptors all come from a man between 18 and 29 years old in good health and CMV-seropositive. Both conserved end residues are part of each CDR3. Each record gives: D gene, clone size, V gene, J gene, CDR3 DNA, CDR3 protein. A D gene is named only where the DNA matches it firmly. Some rows mark clone size as missing; the rest say once, few, many or name a class of expanded clone.

>.|.|TRBV14|TRBJ1-2
TGTGCCAGCAGCCGTGACACTAACTATGGCTACACCTTC
CASSRDTNYGYTF
>TRBD1|.|TRBV2|TRBJ2-5
TGTGCCAGCAGGACCGGACAGGCCAGGCCTGGAGAGCAGTACTTC
CASRTGQARPGEQYF
>TRBD1|.|TRBV28|TRBJ1-2
TGTGCCAGCAGACCGACCGGGACAGGGACGAGAAATGGCTACACCTTC
CASRPTGTGTRNGYTF
>.|once|TRBV28|TRBJ1-1
TGTGCCAGCAGCCCGGACACCGTGAACACTGAAGCTTTCTTT
CASSPDTVNTEAFF
>.|.|TRBV6-5|TRBJ2-3
TGTGCCAGCAGTTACTCGAGGTTTAGCACAGGTACGCAGTATTTT
CASSYSRFSTGTQYF
>TRBD1|.|TRBV6-1|TRBJ1-1
TGTGCCAGCAAATTAACAGGGGTCACTGAAGCTTTCTTT
CASKLTGVTEAFF
>.|once|TRBV28|TRBJ2-1
TGTGCCAGCATCCCCGCCCCCGGGAGCGTAAATGAGCAGTTCTTC
CASIPAPGSVNEQFF
>.|few|TRBV19|TRBJ2-3
TGTGCCAGTAGTTTGACAGGTCTTAGCACAGATACGCAGTATTTT
CASSLTGLSTDTQYF
>TRBD1|.|TRBV28|TRBJ2-7
TGTGCCAGCAATTTACCGGGACAGGGATTTCGCGAGCAGTACTTC
CASNLPGQGFREQYF
>TRBD1|.|TRBV9|TRBJ1-1
TGTGCCAGCAGCGTAGCCGGGGGACAGTTCAACACTGAAGCTTTCTTT
CASSVAGGQFNTEAFF
>.|.|TRBV6-5|TRBJ2-5
TGTGCCAGCAGTTACCACCTTGAGTCCCGCCAAGAGACCCAGTACTTC
CASSYHLESRQETQYF
>TRBD1|.|TRBV5-1|TRBJ1-1
TGCGCCAGCAGCCCGGGACAGGGAACGACCACTGAAGCTTTCTTT
CASSPGQGTTTEAFF
>.|.|TRBV28|TRBJ1-1
TGTGCCAGCAAGGGAACAGGGCCTGAAGCTTTCTTT
CASKGTGPEAFF
>TRBD1|.|TRBV5-4|TRBJ2-2
TGTGCCAGCAGCGCCTGGACAGGGACCGGGGAGCTGTTTTTT
CASSAWTGTGELFF
>.|once|TRBV14|TRBJ1-4
TGTGCCAGCAGCCGGGGGGGACTTGCAACTAATGAAAAACTGTTTTTT
CASSRGGLATNEKLFF